The T cell receptor (beta chain) described here comes from a study of blood T cells in healthy people across ages. V lost 1 base and J 5 bases, leaving 9 bases between the germline ends. The CDR3 sequence is 14 residues long. The germline gives CDR1 MGHDK, CDR2 SYGVNS. The sample providers were healthy Caucasian people from Russia, aged roughly 6 to 95. The study, taken as a whole, reports: PBMC samples, being unsorted, prevented any conclusive comparison of naive and antigen-experienced cells. Age showed a roughly linear inverse relationship with TCR beta diversity per million T cells.

The second PCR ran 7 to 11 cycles with a sample-barcoded 5' primer and J-beta primers. TCRdb re-analysed the 5' RACE reads in MiXCR, keeping a single row per CDR3 protein. The sample includes under 2 million distinct CDR3 sequences, approximately 32% of them seen just once. Regarding this clonotype: The antigen remains undetermined.

The sample was blood. The clonotype originates from a woman aged 25 to 39 in good health. The rearrangement uses TRBV25-1 and TRBJ2-1; no definite D call. CDR3 sequence (DNA): TGTGCCAGCAGTGAATTGGGCGGAAACAATGAGCAGTTCTTC. It yields the protein CASSELGGNNEQFF.